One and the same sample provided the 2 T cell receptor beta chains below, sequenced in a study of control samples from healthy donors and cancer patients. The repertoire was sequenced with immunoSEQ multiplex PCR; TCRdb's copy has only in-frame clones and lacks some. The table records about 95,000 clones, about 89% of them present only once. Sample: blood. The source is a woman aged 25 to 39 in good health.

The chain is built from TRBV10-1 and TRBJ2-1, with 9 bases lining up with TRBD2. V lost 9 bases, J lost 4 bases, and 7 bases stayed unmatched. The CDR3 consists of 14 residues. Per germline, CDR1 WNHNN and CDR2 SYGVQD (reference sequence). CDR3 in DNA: TGCGCCAGTTCCTCTAGCGGGGAATACAATGAGCAGTTCTTC. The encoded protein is CASSSSGEYNEQFF.

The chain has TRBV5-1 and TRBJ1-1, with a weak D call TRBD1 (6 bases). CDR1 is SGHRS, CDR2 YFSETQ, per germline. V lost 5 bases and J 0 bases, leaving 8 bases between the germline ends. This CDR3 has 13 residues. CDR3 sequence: CASRRGVNTEAFF. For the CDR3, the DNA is TGCGCCAGCAGGAGGGGGGTGAACACTGAAGCTTTCTTT.